Shown below are 11 T cell receptor beta chains from a single sample sequenced in a study of T cell responses to AZD1222 COVID-19 vaccine. Sequencing used immunoSEQ multiplex PCR; TCRdb keeps in-frame clones, though not all of them. The repertoire includes approximately 180,000 clones, 85% to 90% of them detected once, and approximately 26% sits in the top ten. The sequences come from peripheral blood, collected 28 days after the second AZD1222 dose. The receptor set was obtained from an adult who received the AZD1222 COVID-19 vaccine.

Details on this clone: Other DNA sequences in the sample encode the same CDR3. J is TRBJ1-1 and V is TRBV5-6; D not resolved. There are 13 residues in the CDR3. Germline V lookup: CDR1 SGHDT, CDR2 YYEEEE. Trimming took off 1 base at V and 1 base at J, with 5 bases between the two ends. The CDR3 reads CASSLTGNTEAFF. DNA for the CDR3: TGTGCCAGCAGCTTGACCGGGAACACTGAAGCTTTCTTT.

In its sample, this clone was seen a few times. The chain is built from TRBV6-1 and TRBJ2-1; 7 positions agree with TRBD2. Per the germline V gene, CDR1 is MNHNS and CDR2 is SASEGT. J was trimmed by 2 bases and V by 1 base; bases with no gene match: 2. The CDR3 is 15 residues long. In DNA form, the CDR3 reads TGTGCCAGCAGTGAAGGGACTAGGGCCTACAATGAGCAGTTCTTC. Translation gives CASSEGTRAYNEQFF.

The rearrangement links TRBV9 to TRBJ2-5; D call uncertain. Germline V gene sequence: CDR1 SGDLS, CDR2 YYNGEE. The CDR3 contains 17 residues. Trimming removed 3 bases from V and 5 bases from J, with 23 bases in between. CDR3 nucleotides: TGTGCCAGCAGCGAGGAACAAGGTGGGTCATATCAGGAGACCCAGTACTTC. Amino acid sequence: CASSEEQGGSYQETQYF. The full variable domain, in which reference TRBV9 and TRBJ2-5 provide the parts outside the CDR3, is DSGVTQTPKHLITATGQRVTLRCSPRSGDLSVYWYQQSLDQGLQFLIQYYNGEERAKGNILERFSAQQFPDLHSELNLSSLELGDSALYFCASSEEQGGSYQETQYFGPGTRLLVL.

The rearrangement links TRBV4-3 to TRBJ2-7; D not certain. The V end was cut by 1 base, the J end by 1 base, with 8 bases between. Per germline, CDR1 LGHNA and CDR2 YSLEER. The CDR3 extends over 14 amino acids. CDR3 amino acids: CASSQGLQSYEQYF. The CDR3 nucleotides read TGCGCCAGCAGCCAAGGGCTCCAATCCTACGAGCAGTACTTC.

This chain uses TRBV9 with TRBJ2-7, with 12 bases aligning to TRBD1. V lost 0 bases, J lost 4 bases, and 5 bases stayed unmatched. CDR3 size: 16 residues. Germline loops: CDR1 SGDLS, CDR2 YYNGEE. CDR3 DNA sequence: TGTGCCAGCAGCGTAGCTGGGACAGGGGGCATATACGAGCAGTACTTC. Protein: CASSVAGTGGIYEQYF.

This clone is judged medium-sized. The chain links TRBV6-1 to TRBJ1-4; 7 nucleotides align to TRBD1. V trimming: 3 bases; J trimming: 8 bases; junction bases outside the gene matches: 9. The CDR3 totals 15 residues. CDR1 is MNHNS and CDR2 is SASEGT in the germline V gene. Here the CDR3 reads CASSERQGSYEKLFF. The CDR3 DNA follows: TGTGCCAGCAGTGAGCGACAGGGAAGCTACGAAAAACTGTTTTTT.

V is TRBV7-8 and J is TRBJ1-5, with D unresolved. V lost 8 bases and J lost 3, with 14 bases in between. The CDR3 length is 14 residues. Germline V lookup: CDR1 SGHVS, CDR2 FQNEAQ. The CDR3 bases are TGTGCCAGCGTCGAGGGAGATTACAATCAGCCCCAGCATTTT. Amino acids: CASVEGDYNQPQHF.

The sample holds one count of this clone. The chain joins TRBV6-5 to TRBJ1-5, with 7 bases that match TRBD1. The V and J ends lost 6 bases and 1 base, in that order; junction bases with no gene match: 6. Germline V gene data show CDR1 as MNHEY and CDR2 as SVGAGI. CDR3 length: 15 amino acids. The DNA for the CDR3 is TGTGCCAGCAGACCCAGGGGGGAAAGCAATCAGCCCCAGCATTTT. Its protein is CASRPRGESNQPQHF.

This clone is hyperexpanded within its sample. The CDR3 DNA is TGCGCCAGCAGCTGGGGCCTCGGCGGCCAAGAGACCCAGTACTTC. As protein: CASSWGLGGQETQYF. This chain links TRBV5-1 with TRBJ2-5; maybe TRBD1 (5 bases). In germline, CDR1 is SGHRS, CDR2 YFSETQ. V lost 3 bases, J lost 1 base, and 13 bases lay in between. This CDR3 is 15 amino acids long.

This rearrangement joins TRBV30 to TRBJ2-7, with D maybe TRBD1 (6 bases). V dropped 4 bases and J dropped 7 bases, with 17 bases sitting between them. CDR1 and CDR2 (germline): GTSNPN, SVGIG (reference sequence). This CDR3 is built from 13 residues. The CDR3 coding sequence is TGTGCCTGGACCACAGGGCAGGTGAGGGAGCAGTACTTC. Protein: CAWTTGQVREQYF. The whole variable domain, filled in from reference TRBV30 and TRBJ2-7, reads SQTIHQWPATLVQPVGSPLSLECTVEGTSNPNLYWYRQAAGRGLQLLFYSVGIGQISSEVPQNLSASRPQDRQFILSSKKLLLSDSGFYLCAWTTGQVREQYFGPGTRLTVT.

The chain couples TRBV7-2 to TRBJ2-2; D perhaps matches TRBD2 (6 bases). This CDR3 spans 15 amino acids. Trimming took 6 bases from V and 2 from J, leaving 13 bases between them. Germline CDR1 is SGHTA and CDR2 is FQGNSA. DNA of the CDR3: TGTGCCAGCAGTCCGCCCGGGAGAAACACCGGGGAGCTGTTTTTT. Translated: CASSPPGRNTGELFF.